The present T cell receptor (beta chain) was sequenced within a study of tumor-infiltrating lymphocytes in primary liver carcinoma. Background on the study: These were node-negative, non-metastatic T1-T3 tumors of roughly 4 to 10 cm.

Between roughly 20 and 31 mg of unsorted bulk tissue served as the source from which RNA and DNA were co-extracted. These patients lived with chronic HBV infection and had never been treated. Priming with a constant-region primer yielded TCR beta cDNA from around 540 ng total RNA. It was through three nested multiplex PCR rounds of slightly modified ARM-PCR that TCR beta libraries arose. Investigators reported that the first two PCR rounds, at 10 cycles each, used TRBV1-TRBV30 forward primers with a C-beta reverse primer. TCRdb reprocessed the multiplex PCR reads via MiXCR and lists one record per CDR3 protein. The table includes about 120,000 distinct CDR3 sequences, approximately 68% detected once. Of note for this clonotype: Its antigen is still unknown. Relative to the germline gene, one junction end is altered; a read error may explain this.

Whole-study results and caveats: Researchers found tumor-adjacent and tumor-blood pairs overlapped less than tumor region pairs.

CDR1 is KGHSH and CDR2 is LQKENI in the germline V gene. This CDR3 comprises 14 residues. Sequencing was performed on tumor-adjacent normal liver tissue. The receptor comes from an older woman with primary liver carcinoma and hepatitis B virus infection. The gene calls are TRBV18 and TRBJ2-4, with D possibly called TRBD1 or TRBD2 (5 bases each). The CDR3 DNA reads as TGTGCCAGCTCAGCTCAGGGAGTCAAAAACTTTCAGTACTTC. Protein product: CASSAQGVKNFQYF.